The 28 T cell receptor beta chains reported below all come from one sample, sequenced in a study of T cell clonotyping in hematopoietic cell transplantation. Method: immunoSEQ multiplex PCR; TCRdb's copy keeps in-frame clones and lacks some. The sample includes approximately 11,000 clones, 87% of them seen just once. Time point: recipient sample about 28 days before transplant, after cytoreduction. This specimen was peripheral blood mononuclear cells, taken before stem cell transplant. Source of these receptors: a woman aged 45 to 65 with chronic myeloid leukemia. Some clones in this sample may be carry-over from other donors' samples.

This clone was detected only once. CDR3 sequence: CASSWPEQFF. The CDR3 DNA is TGTGCCAGCTCATGGCCGGAGCAGTTCTTC. V and J are TRBV28 and TRBJ2-1; no clear D gene. The CDR3 extends over 10 amino acids. Trimming took 8 bases from V and 10 from J, leaving 9 bases between them. The germline gives CDR1 MDHEN, CDR2 SYDVKM. The complete variable domain, with remaining parts taken from reference TRBV28 and TRBJ2-1, reads DVKVTQSSRYLVKRTGEKVFLECVQDMDHENMFWYRQDPGLGLRLIYFSYDVKMKEKGDIPEGYSVSREKKERFSLILESASTNQTSMYLCASSWPEQFFGPGTRLTVL.

V is TRBV19 and J is TRBJ2-4; 10 bases match TRBD1. The CDR3 contains 16 residues. Germline-derived CDR1 and CDR2 are LNHDA and SQIVND (reference sequence). J was trimmed by 5 bases and V by 3 bases; bases with no gene match: 7. Here the CDR3 DNA reads TGTGCCAGTAGTATGGGGGGGACAGGGGTCGAAAACATTCAGTACTTC. It yields the protein CASSMGGTGVENIQYF.

CDR3: CATSRARVSPNEKLFF. The CDR3 bases are TGTGCCACCAGCAGAGCCAGGGTTTCTCCTAATGAAAAACTGTTTTTT. This chain joins TRBV15 and TRBJ1-4; D may be TRBD1 (5 bases). The ends were cut back, 1 base at V and 3 bases at J, with 12 bases in the middle. There are 16 residues in the CDR3. Germline CDR1 is LNHNV and CDR2 is YYDKDF (reference sequence).

This CDR3 reads CASSYGGRGTEAFF. The CDR3 DNA sequence: TGTGCCAGCAGTTACGGGGGGCGCGGGACTGAAGCTTTCTTT. The chain recombines TRBV6-5 with TRBJ1-1; TRBD1 is a possible D gene (6 bases). This CDR3 comprises 14 residues. The V gene lost 2 bases and the J gene lost 5 bases, with 12 bases spanning the gap. Germline V gene data show CDR1 as MNHEY and CDR2 as SVGAGI.

The V call is TRBV6-1, the J call TRBJ2-7; D not resolved. Looked up from germline, CDR1 is MNHNS and CDR2 is SASEGT. The length of the CDR3 is 11 residues. V lost 3 bases and J lost 3, with 3 bases in between. The CDR3 is CASSDNYEQYF. The CDR3 DNA follows: TGTGCCAGCAGTGATAACTACGAGCAGTACTTC.

V and J are TRBV7-2 and TRBJ2-7; TRBD2 aligns across 10 bases. V was clipped by 2 bases and J by 11 bases; unmatched bases: 3. Germline V gene lookup returns CDR1 SGHTA and CDR2 FQGNSA. The CDR3 has 12 residues. The CDR3 loop is CASSLLAGVEYF. The CDR3 DNA sequence: TGTGCCAGCAGCTTACTAGCGGGAGTGGAGTACTTC.

The genes are TRBV30 and TRBJ1-5; TRBD1 aligns across 7 bases. V dropped 7 bases and J dropped 3; count of bases not matched to a gene: 6. This CDR3 spans 13 amino acids. Germline V gene sequence: CDR1 GTSNPN, CDR2 SVGIG (reference sequence). The CDR3 spells CASQTGHNQPQHF. CDR3 bases: TGTGCCTCACAGACAGGGCACAATCAGCCCCAGCATTTT.

The chain uses TRBV4-2 and TRBJ2-7; possibly TRBD2 for D (6 bases). The CDR3 is 16 residues long. Germline assignment: CDR1 LGHNA and CDR2 YNFKEQ. The V end was cut by 0 bases, the J end by 1 base, with 13 bases between. CDR3 protein: CASSQDASERSYEQYF. In nucleotides, the CDR3 is TGTGCCAGCAGCCAAGATGCTAGCGAGCGTTCCTACGAGCAGTACTTC.

This clone was observed a single time. The chain links TRBV4-2 to TRBJ2-1; 7 bases align to TRBD2. CDR1 is LGHNA and CDR2 is YNFKEQ in the germline V gene. With 0 bases clipped from V and 6 bases from J, the junction kept 11 bases outside the gene matches. The CDR3 has 17 residues. The CDR3, as DNA: TGTGCCAGCAGCCAAGATCTTAGGGAGGGGACCTCCAATGAGCAGTTCTTC. It translates to CASSQDLREGTSNEQFF.

The genes are TRBV5-1 and TRBJ2-7; 7 positions match TRBD1. The V and J ends lost 5 bases and 7 bases, in that order; junction bases with no gene match: 9. CDR1 and CDR2 from the germline V gene are SGHRS and YFSETQ. The CDR3 has 13 residues. The CDR3 spells CASRGTVMREQYF. CDR3 nucleotide sequence: TGCGCCAGCAGGGGGACAGTTATGAGAGAGCAGTACTTC.

The chain combines TRBV9 with TRBJ2-1; D is perhaps TRBD2 (6 bases). V lost 4 bases and J 7 bases, leaving 27 bases between the germline ends. The CDR3 is 18 residues long. CDR1 is SGDLS, CDR2 YYNGEE, per germline. The CDR3 region has the DNA TGTGCCAGCAGCCCACGGGGCGGGACTTACCAACAAAAGAATGAGCAGTTCTTC. Translated: CASSPRGGTYQQKNEQFF.

The chain links TRBV13 to TRBJ2-2; 11 positions agree with TRBD1. J gave up 6 bases and V 5 bases, and 20 bases lay outside the gene matches. The CDR3 covers 20 residues. The germline CDR1 and CDR2 sequences are PRHDT and FYEKMQ (reference sequence). In DNA form, the CDR3 reads TGTGCCAGCAGCGCTTATCGGCGGGACAGGGGGAAAGGTATCGCCGGGGAGCTGTTTTTT. It is translated as CASSAYRRDRGKGIAGELFF.

The V gene is TRBV19, the J gene TRBJ2-2; a possible D gene is TRBD2 (6 bases). Trimming left V 1 base short and J 7 bases short, with 10 bases between. Per germline, CDR1 LNHDA and CDR2 SQIVND (reference sequence). The CDR3 sequence is 14 residues long. CDR3 in DNA: TGTGCCAGTAGTATAGCCGGGAGTGTCGGGGAGCTGTTTTTT. Translated, it gives CASSIAGSVGELFF.

The chain employs TRBV27 and TRBJ2-5, with D perhaps matching TRBD1 (6 bases). V shed 2 bases and J shed 3 bases, with 16 bases lying between them. Germline values: CDR1 MNHEY, CDR2 SMNVEV (reference sequence). The CDR3 consists of 16 residues. The CDR3 is CASSLILPAGEETQYF. Here the CDR3 DNA reads TGTGCCAGCAGTTTAATTTTACCGGCAGGGGAAGAGACCCAGTACTTC.

The rearrangement joins TRBV7-3 to TRBJ2-1; 8 nucleotides line up with TRBD1. The CDR3 is 15 amino acids. V was pared by 1 base and J by 8 bases, with 7 bases of the junction left unmatched. CDR1 is SGHTA, CDR2 FQGTGA, per germline. The CDR3 sequence is CASSLIQGAGDEQFF. The CDR3 region has the DNA TGTGCCAGCAGCTTAATTCAGGGGGCAGGGGATGAGCAGTTCTTC.

The rearrangement uses TRBV6-5 and TRBJ2-2; D gene ambiguous. Per germline, CDR1 MNHEY and CDR2 SVGAGI. V gave up 4 bases and J gave up 5 bases, with 8 bases separating them. The CDR3 length is 13 residues. CDR3 sequence: CASSSSGTGELFF. The CDR3, as DNA: TGTGCCAGCAGTTCGTCAGGAACCGGGGAGCTGTTTTTT.

This chain connects TRBV7-3 to TRBJ2-1; D unclear. Trimming cost V 1 base and J 9 bases, with 10 bases left between them. There are 13 residues in the CDR3. Germline CDR1 reads SGHTA; CDR2 reads FQGTGA. Written as DNA, the CDR3 is TGTGCCAGCAGCTTAATCGGAGTCCCTGAGCAGTTCTTC. As protein: CASSLIGVPEQFF.

The rearrangement joins TRBV11-3 to TRBJ2-5; D is ambiguous. Trimming cost V 0 bases and J 5 bases, with 4 bases left between them. CDR3 size: 12 residues. In germline, CDR1 is SGHNT, CDR2 YENEEA. CDR3 coding DNA: TGTGCCAGCAGCTTAGATCGGGAGACCCAGTACTTC. This encodes CASSLDRETQYF. Full variable domain (remainder filled in from reference TRBV11-3 and TRBJ2-5): EAGVVQSPRYKIIEKKQPVAFWCNPISGHNTLYWYLQNLGQGPELLIRYENEEAVDDSQLPKDRFSAERLKGVDSTLKIQPAELGDSAVYLCASSLDRETQYFGPGTRLLVL.

The V call is TRBV20-1, the J call TRBJ2-3, with D unclear. There are 11 residues in the CDR3. V was shortened by 6 bases and J by 2 bases, with 6 bases between the two germline ends. Germline V gene data show CDR1 as DFQATT and CDR2 as SNEGSKA (reference sequence). The CDR3: CSAGNTDTQYF. In DNA, the CDR3 is TGCAGTGCAGGAAACACAGATACGCAGTATTTT.

This chain links TRBV7-2 with TRBJ2-1; D might be TRBD2 (5 bases). V dropped 4 bases and J dropped 5 bases, with 12 bases sitting between them. Germline CDR1 reads SGHTA; CDR2 reads FQGNSA. The CDR3 is 14 residues long. As DNA, the CDR3 is TGTGCCAGCAGCTCCATGGACGGGAACAATGAGCAGTTCTTC. Protein sequence: CASSSMDGNNEQFF.

The chain joins TRBV4-2 to TRBJ2-1, with 11 bases lining up with TRBD1. CDR3 length: 16 amino acids. Germline CDR1 is LGHNA and CDR2 is YNFKEQ. After removal of 0 bases from V and 3 bases from J, the junction contained 1 base not matched to a gene. CDR3 sequence: CASSQDGTGGYNEQFF. The DNA for the CDR3 is TGTGCCAGCAGCCAAGATGGGACAGGGGGCTACAATGAGCAGTTCTTC.

The J gene is TRBJ2-7, the V gene TRBV5-5, with D possibly being TRBD1 (6 bases). CDR1 and CDR2 (germline): SGHKS, YYEKEE (reference sequence). The ends were cut back, 2 bases at V and 4 bases at J, with 10 bases in the middle. This CDR3 has 13 amino acids. This chain's CDR3 is CASSFGRGYEQYF. CDR3 DNA: TGTGCCAGCAGCTTTGGCAGGGGATACGAGCAGTACTTC.

This clone was recorded only once. The V gene is TRBV2, the J gene TRBJ2-7, with 9 bases that match TRBD2. V dropped 6 bases and J dropped 6; count of bases not matched to a gene: 12. The germline CDR1 and CDR2 sequences are SNHLY and FYNNEI. The length of the CDR3 is 15 residues. The CDR3 DNA sequence: TGTGCCAGCAGCCGGTCGGGGCTAGCGGGGCCCGAGCAGTACTTC. Translation: CASSRSGLAGPEQYF.

The rearrangement joins TRBV28 to TRBJ2-7; 9 positions agree with TRBD2. V was clipped by 5 bases and J by 0 bases; unmatched bases: 2. Germline CDR1 is MDHEN and CDR2 is SYDVKM. CDR3 length: 14 amino acids. The CDR3 loop reads CASSSGRSSYEQYF. The CDR3 DNA is TGTGCCAGCAGTAGCGGGAGGAGCTCCTACGAGCAGTACTTC.

This chain uses TRBV5-1 with TRBJ2-7; 10 bases are a match to TRBD2. The CDR3 has 15 residues. Germline loops: CDR1 SGHRS, CDR2 YFSETQ. The V and J ends lost 7 bases and 2 bases, in that order; junction bases with no gene match: 9. The CDR3 nucleotides are TGCGCCAGCGGACTACTAGCGGGATACCCCTACGAGCAGTACTTC. Amino acid sequence: CASGLLAGYPYEQYF.

The chain links TRBV5-1 to TRBJ2-7; tentatively, D is TRBD2 (6 bases). Germline loops: CDR1 SGHRS, CDR2 YFSETQ. Trimming removed 4 bases from V and 1 base from J, with 12 bases in between. CDR3 length: 14 residues. CDR3 protein: CASSSAGPSYEQYF. In nucleotides, the CDR3 is TGCGCCAGCAGCAGTGCGGGACCATCCTACGAGCAGTACTTC.

This clone was seen only a few times. The rearrangement links TRBV27 to TRBJ2-7, with 9 bases lining up with TRBD1. The CDR3 extends over 16 amino acids. Germline trimming cut 4 bases from V and 2 bases from J; bases unmatched to any gene: 9. CDR1 is MNHEY and CDR2 is SMNVEV in the germline V gene (reference sequence). The CDR3 spells CASSSNLRQGAYEQYF. The CDR3 DNA reads TGTGCCAGCAGTTCTAATTTACGACAGGGGGCCTACGAGCAGTACTTC.

This clone was counted between two and nine times. This chain connects TRBV19 to TRBJ1-5, with D possibly TRBD1 on 5 matching bases. The V gene's germline CDR1 is LNHDA and CDR2 SQIVND (reference sequence). The CDR3 runs to 15 residues. With 5 bases removed from V and 3 bases from J, the gap between germline ends came to 14 bases. The chain's CDR3 is CASSVGGIFNQPQHF. CDR3 DNA sequence: TGTGCCAGTAGTGTTGGGGGGATTTTCAATCAGCCCCAGCATTTT. The full variable domain, with the rest looked up from reference TRBV19 and TRBJ1-5, is DGGITQSPKYLFRKEGQNVTLSCEQNLNHDAMYWYRQDPGQGLRLIYYSQIVNDFQKGDIAEGYSVSREKKESFPLTVTSAQKNPTAFYLCASSVGGIFNQPQHFGDGTRLSIL.